This T cell receptor beta chain was captured by sequencing in a study of T cells in Graves' hyperthyroidism and ophthalmopathy. General study points: In validation, the model predicted ophthalmopathy. These predictions came a median about 6.5 months before onset.

The CDR3 regions of TCR beta were amplified from RNA transcripts. A first-round RT-PCR of the TCR CDR3 used the HTBI primer set. TCRdb redid the calling of the multiplex PCR reads with MiXCR, one entry per CDR3 protein. Of more than 550,000 distinct CDR3 sequences listed, approximately 18% are singletons. The CDR3 totals 14 residues. Germline CDR1 is DFQATT and CDR2 is SNEGSKA (reference sequence). Trimming left V 5 bases short and J 4 bases short, with 17 bases between. This clonotype was detected a few times. Antigen specificity is unknown. The sample was blood. This receptor was obtained from a woman in her forties or fifties with Graves' hyperthyroidism that later progressed to Graves' ophthalmopathy. The chain links TRBV20-1 to TRBJ1-2, with D hard to call. The CDR3 coding sequence is TGCAGTGCTCCCCCCCAATCGCTACTCTATGGCTACACCTTC. Translation: CSAPPQSLLYGYTF.